The source of this T cell receptor (beta chain) is a study of tumor-infiltrating lymphocytes in primary liver carcinoma. Study-wide context: With diameters of roughly 4 to 10 cm, tumors were stage T1-T3 N0M0.

Concerning this clonotype itself: Its target is unknown.

In addition to blood RNA drawn from unsorted whole blood, germline DNA was extracted. Synthesis of TCR beta cDNA was carried out from 500 ng total RNA with a constant-region primer. Three-round nested multiplex PCR performed with slightly modified ARM-PCR produced the TCR beta libraries. TRBV1-TRBV30 forward and Cbeta reverse primers drove the first two roughly 10-cycle rounds. MiXCR was run by TCRdb on the multiplex PCR reads, yielding one entry per CDR3 protein. Among some 180,000 distinct CDR3 sequences listed, about 55% were seen once. Overall study results and limits: The study found a significantly higher top-250-clone fraction in tumors than in blood (p = 0.039). The study found tumor-adjacent and tumor-blood pairs overlapped less than tumor region pairs.

V dropped 7 bases and J dropped 7 bases, with 22 bases sitting between them. The CDR3 runs to 15 residues. Germline V gene sequence: CDR1 SGHAT, CDR2 FQNNGV. Sequencing used peripheral blood. This TCR came from a man in his forties with primary liver carcinoma and hepatitis B virus infection. The chain employs TRBV11-2 and TRBJ1-2, with D unclear. The CDR3 loop reads CASTHSGKAKPGYTF. The CDR3 region has the DNA TGTGCCAGCACCCACTCCGGGAAAGCCAAGCCTGGCTACACCTTC.